The rows below give T cell receptor beta chains drawn from one sample of a study of metastatic and nonmetastatic thyroid tumors. With MiXCR, TCRdb reprocessed the PCR reads. The sample consists of fewer than 50,000 clones, more than 25% of them appearing once. Sequencing was done on a sample of blood. All receptors come from a male donor with papillary thyroid cancer or a benign thyroid nodule (not recorded which). Some clones in this sample may be carry-over from other donors' samples. CDR3s include the opening cysteine and the closing phenylalanine or tryptophan. D genes are given only for firm matches. Rows may omit the clone size; those that give it use once, few, many or a size class.

>many|TRBV20-1|.|TRBJ1-2
CSARRNRAQGGRYTF
TGCAGTGCTAGAAGAAACAGGGCGCAAGGGGGGCGCTACACCTTC
>.|TRBV24-1|.|TRBJ1-5
CATSDPNQPQHF
TGTGCCACCAGTGATCCCAATCAGCCCCAGCATTTT
>.|TRBV5-1|TRBD2|TRBJ2-3
CASSLGLAGATDTQYF
TGCGCCAGCAGCTTGGGACTAGCGGGGGCTACAGATACGCAGTATTTT
>.|TRBV4-3|TRBD2|TRBJ2-7
CASSQWFGTSVYEQYF
TGCGCCAGCAGCCAGTGGTTTGGGACTAGCGTCTACGAGCAGTACTTC
>.|TRBV28|.|TRBJ1-2
CASSLGNNYGYTF
TGTGCCAGCAGTTTGGGCAATAACTATGGCTACACCTTC
>.|TRBV2|.|TRBJ2-7
CASIRGGWGLSTYEQYF
TGTGCCAGCATCCGAGGGGGGTGGGGCCTATCCACCTACGAGCAGTACTTC
>.|TRBV7-2|.|TRBJ2-7
CASAPGGITYEQYF
TGTGCCAGCGCCCCAGGCGGGATTACCTACGAGCAGTACTTC
>many|TRBV10-3|.|TRBJ2-2
CAISESTGKSNTGELFF
TGTGCCATCAGTGAGTCAACGGGAAAATCGAACACCGGGGAGCTGTTTTTT
>many|TRBV15|.|TRBJ1-6
CATSPLNPNESPLHF
TGTGCCACCAGCCCGTTGAACCCAAATGAGTCACCCCTCCACTTT
>once|TRBV19|.|TRBJ1-1
CSSSIEYGGHTQAFF
TGTTCCAGTAGTATAGAGTATGGGGGGCACACTCAAGCTTTCTTT
>.|TRBV6-9|.|TRBJ2-3
CASLIRGGTQYF
TGCGCCAGCCTCATACGGGGTGGCACGCAGTATTTT
>many|TRBV5-5|.|TRBJ1-4
CASSRPRNPTNEKLFF
TGTGCCAGCAGCCGCCCTCGAAACCCAACTAATGAAAAACTGTTTTTT
>few|TRBV15|TRBD1|TRBJ2-1
CATSSPVQGRYEQFF
TGTGCCACCAGCAGCCCAGTACAGGGGAGATATGAGCAGTTCTTC
>many|TRBV4-1|TRBD2|TRBJ2-1
CASSQESGGSEQFF
TGCGCCAGCAGCCAAGAATCGGGGGGAAGTGAGCAGTTCTTC
>.|TRBV28|TRBD1|TRBJ1-2
CASTDRGNGYTF
TGTGCCAGCACGGACAGGGGGAATGGCTACACCTTC
>many|TRBV25-1|.|TRBJ1-4
CASSIQQGGNEKLFF
TGTGCCAGCAGTATTCAACAGGGAGGGAATGAAAAACTGTTTTTT
>.|TRBV7-3|.|TRBJ2-3
CASSQRDSYTQYF
TGTGCCAGCAGCCAAAGGGACTCTTATACGCAGTATTTT
>many|TRBV10-1|.|TRBJ2-5
CASSEGNNQETQYF
TGCGCCAGCAGTGAAGGAAACAACCAAGAGACCCAGTACTTC
>many|TRBV28|.|TRBJ1-2
CASSPSTLDRPYGYTF
TGTGCCAGCAGTCCGTCCACCCTTGACAGGCCATATGGCTACACCTTC
>many|TRBV19|.|TRBJ2-7
CASSIKAEFSYEQYF
TGTGCCAGTAGTATAAAGGCGGAGTTCAGTTACGAGCAGTACTTC
>.|TRBV27|.|TRBJ2-2
CASSITTCTGELFF
TGTGCCAGCAGTATTACAACATGCACTGGGGAGCTGTTTTTT
>many|TRBV20-1|TRBD2|TRBJ2-3
CSALSGGASNTQYF
TGCAGTGCTTTGAGCGGGGGGGCTTCAAATACGCAGTATTTT
>many|TRBV7-2|.|TRBJ2-7
CASSISSSSYEQYF
TGTGCCAGCAGCATCAGCAGTAGCTCCTACGAGCAGTACTTC
>many|TRBV25-1|.|TRBJ2-7
CASSGRGVYEQYF
TGTGCCAGCAGTGGCAGGGGAGTCTACGAGCAGTACTTC
>many|TRBV6-1|.|TRBJ2-6
CASGWGVGANVLTF
TGTGCCAGCGGGTGGGGGGTCGGGGCCAACGTCCTGACTTTC
>.|TRBV5-1|.|TRBJ2-6
CASSLKAPLSGDNVLTF
TGCGCCAGCAGCTTAAAGGCCCCTCTCTCTGGGGACAACGTCCTGACTTTC
>few|TRBV28|.|TRBJ1-2
CASIPVIEVVYGYTF
TGTGCCAGCATTCCCGTTATTGAAGTCGTCTATGGCTACACCTTC
>.|TRBV18|.|TRBJ2-7
CASSQGSCYYEQYF
TGTGCCAGCTCCCAAGGATCGTGTTACTACGAGCAGTACTTC
>many|TRBV19|TRBD1|TRBJ2-1
CASSKGQGWDNEQFF
TGTGCCAGTAGTAAAGGACAGGGCTGGGACAATGAGCAGTTCTTC
>many|TRBV30|.|TRBJ2-1
CAWSKVTRDEQFF
TGTGCCTGGAGTAAAGTAACTCGGGACGAGCAGTTCTTC